This T cell receptor beta chain was documented in a study of beta chain features in type 1 diabetes. V shed 1 base and J 1 base; nucleotides not matched to a gene: 7. The CDR3 loop spans 16 amino acids. Germline V gene lookup returns CDR1 LGHNA and CDR2 YSLEER. Of the isolated RNA, all was reverse transcribed, and so the sequenced material was expressed TCRB transcripts. Average reads for naive, central memory and regulatory T cell samples were about 3.57 million. Only in-frame clones appear in the TCRdb table, and some are missing; sequencing was by immunoSEQ multiplex PCR. Seen here are about 620,000 clones, about 14% observed once, and the top ten hold about 0.093%. This clone was seen only a few times.

Sequencing was done on a sample of naive CD4+ T cells from blood. This rearrangement joins TRBV4-3 to TRBJ2-7, with TRBD2 matching 7 bases. The sequence was collected from a man between 18 and 29 years old in good health. The CDR3 region has the DNA TGCGCCAGCAGCCAAGGATGCGGGGGTAGGTCCTACGAGCAGTACTTC. It codes for CASSQGCGGRSYEQYF.